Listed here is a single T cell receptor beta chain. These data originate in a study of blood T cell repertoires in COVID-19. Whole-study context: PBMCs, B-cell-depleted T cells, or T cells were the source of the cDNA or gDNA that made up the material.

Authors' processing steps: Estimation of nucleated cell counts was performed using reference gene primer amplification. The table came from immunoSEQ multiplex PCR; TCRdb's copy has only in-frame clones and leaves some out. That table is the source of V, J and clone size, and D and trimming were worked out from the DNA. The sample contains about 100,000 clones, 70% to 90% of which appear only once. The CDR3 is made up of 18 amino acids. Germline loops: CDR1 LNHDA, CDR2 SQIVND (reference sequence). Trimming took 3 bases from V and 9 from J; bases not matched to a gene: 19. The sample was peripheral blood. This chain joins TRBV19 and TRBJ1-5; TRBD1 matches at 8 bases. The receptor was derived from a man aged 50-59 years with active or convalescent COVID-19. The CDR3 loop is CASSIRAGAGGILWPQHF. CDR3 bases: TGTGCCAGTAGTATTCGGGCGGGAGCAGGGGGCATTCTATGGCCCCAGCATTTT.